Listed here are 28 T cell receptor beta chains from one sample, sequenced in a study of monozygotic twins with inflammatory bowel disease. Using the 5' RACE reads, TCRdb records one entry per CDR3 protein without DNA. Listed are some 99,000 distinct CDR3 sequences; around an eighth falls within the top ten. Sample: blood. The receptors derive from a human donor with ulcerative colitis or Crohn's disease, or a healthy co-twin of an affected twin (not recorded which).

This chain connects TRBV6-5 to TRBJ1-1; the D call of TRBD1 rests on TCRdb alone, since no DNA is present to check it. The germline CDR1 and CDR2 sequences are MNHEY and SVGAGI. The CDR3 consists of 15 residues. This chain's CDR3 is CASSYETGLNTEAFF.

The chain recombines TRBV12-3 or TRBV12-4 with TRBJ2-2; TCRdb's D gene call, TRBD1, goes unchecked for lack of DNA. This CDR3 is built from 13 residues. The CDR3 sequence: CASSSTGAGELFF.

This sequence joins TRBV7-6 and TRBJ2-1; the D call of TRBD1 rests on TCRdb alone, since no DNA is present to check it. Germline loops: CDR1 SGHVS, CDR2 FNYEAQ. This CDR3 is built from 12 residues. CDR3 residues: CASSPDRYEQFF.

The V call is TRBV3-1, the J call TRBJ2-7; TCRdb reports TRBD1, a call that lacks DNA to check it against. The CDR3 runs to 14 residues. The germline V gene encodes CDR1 LGHDT and CDR2 YNNKEL (reference sequence). The CDR3 region is CASSQDSGSYEQYF.

V and J are TRBV20-1 and TRBJ2-5. Germline V gene lookup returns CDR1 DFQATT and CDR2 SNEGSKA (reference sequence). There are 14 residues in the CDR3. CDR3 amino acids: CSARAWPAQETQYF.

The chain uses TRBV27 and TRBJ2-1; TCRdb selects TRBD2, and the lack of DNA leaves this call unchecked. The CDR3 is made up of 16 amino acids. Germline CDR1 reads MNHEY; CDR2 reads SMNVEV (reference sequence). CDR3 residues: CASSLLAGGGYNEQFF.

This sequence joins TRBV20-1 and TRBJ2-1; with no DNA, the TCRdb D assignment of TRBD2 cannot be verified. Germline loops: CDR1 DFQATT, CDR2 SNEGSKA (reference sequence). The CDR3 has 14 amino acids. Here the CDR3 reads CSAREVAGGDEQFF.

The chain carries TRBV9 and TRBJ2-7; TCRdb picks TRBD1, but there is no DNA to check that call. CDR3 size: 14 residues. Per the germline V gene, CDR1 is SGDLS and CDR2 is YYNGEE. CDR3: CASSPGQGAGEQYF.

CDR3 sequence reads: CASSFSGGTQYF. The chain has TRBV12-3 or TRBV12-4 and TRBJ2-5; TCRdb returns TRBD1, unconfirmable since there is no DNA. There are 12 residues in the CDR3.

The chain uses TRBV27 and TRBJ2-1; the TCRdb call, TRBD2, lacks DNA for checking. CDR1 and CDR2 (germline): MNHEY, SMNVEV (reference sequence). CDR3 length: 16 amino acids. The CDR3 loop reads CASSLGSGSSYNEQFF.

The rearrangement links TRBV28 to TRBJ1-2; without DNA, the TCRdb call of TRBD1 cannot be checked. CDR1 and CDR2 from the germline V gene are MDHEN and SYDVKM. CDR3 length equals 13 residues. This chain's CDR3 is CASSLPPDRGYTF.

The chain recombines TRBV7-3 with TRBJ2-3; TCRdb calls TRBD2, which cannot be checked without DNA. The CDR3 is 15 amino acids. From germline, CDR1 is SGHTA and CDR2 FQGTGA. CDR3 sequence: CASSLSGLAEGEPFF.

The chain employs TRBV24-1 and TRBJ2-3; TCRdb lists TRBD2, though no DNA is available to test this call. CDR1 and CDR2 (germline): KGHDR, SFDVKD. This CDR3 spans 15 amino acids. The CDR3 here is CATSVPAGAMTRLYF.

The chain's CDR3 is CASSLGVGVGTGELFF. The chain joins TRBV11-2 to TRBJ2-2; TCRdb lists TRBD1, though no DNA is available to test this call. The length of the CDR3 is 16 residues. CDR1 and CDR2 from the germline V gene are SGHAT and FQNNGV.

This chain uses TRBV7-3 with TRBJ2-5; TCRdb outputs TRBD1, but without DNA this stays unchecked. CDR1 and CDR2 (germline): SGHTA, FQGTGA. The CDR3 extends over 15 amino acids. CDR3: CASSLQGVAQETQYF.

The J gene is TRBJ1-2, the V gene TRBV7-9. The CDR3 extends over 15 amino acids. Germline values: CDR1 SEHNR, CDR2 FQNEAQ (reference sequence). The CDR3 loop reads CASSFPPDSDWGYTF. Combining the CDR3 with reference TRBV7-9 and TRBJ1-2 gives the whole variable domain DTGVSQNPRHKITKRGQNVTFRCDPISEHNRLYWYRQTLGQGPEFLTYFQNEAQLEKSRLLSDRFSAERPKGSFSTLEIQRTEQGDSAMYLCASSFPPDSDWGYTFGSGTRLTVV.

The chain employs TRBV7-7 and TRBJ2-5. This CDR3 is 14 amino acids long. Germline V gene sequence: CDR1 SSHAT, CDR2 FNYEAQ (reference sequence). The CDR3: CASSLSGPRETQYF.

The chain couples TRBV7-9 to TRBJ1-2. CDR1 SEHNR and CDR2 FQNEAQ come from the germline V gene (reference sequence). This CDR3 contains 13 residues. CDR3 sequence: CASSPDTYYGYTF.

CDR3 sequence reads: CSARDRTGNTEAFF. The rearrangement links TRBV20-1 to TRBJ1-1. There are 14 residues in the CDR3. Germline V gives CDR1 DFQATT, CDR2 SNEGSKA (reference sequence).

The V gene is TRBV7-9, the J gene TRBJ2-1; TCRdb indicates TRBD2, and absent DNA this call remains unverified. This CDR3 comprises 14 residues. Germline assignment: CDR1 SEHNR and CDR2 FQNEAQ (reference sequence). The CDR3 loop is CASSSSGRENEQFF.

This rearrangement joins TRBV5-6 to TRBJ2-2; TCRdb picks TRBD1, but there is no DNA to check that call. Per germline, CDR1 SGHDT and CDR2 YYEEEE. The CDR3 is made up of 16 amino acids. The CDR3 sequence is CASSWTGRPGGGELFF.

The rearrangement uses TRBV7-2 and TRBJ2-3; TCRdb returns TRBD1, unconfirmable since there is no DNA. There are 16 residues in the CDR3. Germline V gene data show CDR1 as SGHTA and CDR2 as FQGNSA. The CDR3 sequence: CASSSWTVEGPHTQYF.

V gene TRBV27 combines with J gene TRBJ1-5; TCRdb calls TRBD1, which cannot be checked without DNA. Germline V gene sequence: CDR1 MNHEY, CDR2 SMNVEV (reference sequence). CDR3 length: 13 residues. CDR3 loop: CASSPRGLQPQHF.

J is TRBJ2-7 and V is TRBV28; TCRdb picks TRBD2, but there is no DNA to check that call. Germline-derived CDR1 and CDR2 are MDHEN and SYDVKM. The CDR3 contains 14 residues. CDR3 amino acids: CASTPALSSYEQYF.

The chain carries TRBV7-2 and TRBJ2-5; TCRdb designates TRBD2, a call that cannot be tested without DNA. Per the germline V gene, CDR1 is SGHTA and CDR2 is FQGNSA. The CDR3 has 17 amino acids. CDR3 sequence reads: CASSLAGLAGGQETQYF.

The CDR3 protein is CASSYPTTGTLEETQYF. The rearrangement joins TRBV6-5 to TRBJ2-5; TCRdb proposes TRBD2, but this gene call is untestable without DNA. CDR3 length: 17 residues. Germline V gene sequence: CDR1 MNHEY, CDR2 SVGAGI.

This CDR3 reads CASSIGQSYGYTF. The chain recombines TRBV13 with TRBJ1-2; the TCRdb D gene call, TRBD1, has no DNA to confirm it. CDR3 length equals 13 residues. Per germline, CDR1 PRHDT and CDR2 FYEKMQ (reference sequence).

The chain links TRBV20-1 to TRBJ1-5; TCRdb selects TRBD1, and the lack of DNA leaves this call unchecked. Per the germline V gene, CDR1 is DFQATT and CDR2 is SNEGSKA (reference sequence). CDR3 length equals 14 residues. This CDR3 is CSASQGMENQPQHF.